These 17 T cell receptor beta chains came from one sample sequenced in a study of cytomegalovirus exposure and HLA in healthy donors. The primer mix had 60 Vbeta and 13 Jbeta primers. Some clones are missing from TCRdb's copy, which holds only in-frame ones; the method was immunoSEQ multiplex PCR. The sample yields fewer than 150,000 clones, 73% seen once. Sequencing used PBMCs. The source of these receptors is a human donor in good health.

V usage is TRBV5-1 and J usage is TRBJ2-2; 11 bases fit TRBD2. Trimming took 4 bases from V and 6 from J; bases not matched to a gene: 11. CDR1 and CDR2 from the germline V gene are SGHRS and YFSETQ. CDR3 length: 17 amino acids. CDR3 nucleotide sequence: TGCGCCAGCAGCACCAGCCCACTAGCGGGAGCTGCCGGGGAGCTGTTTTTT. This encodes CASSTSPLAGAAGELFF.

The chain is built from TRBV5-1 and TRBJ2-1, with 9 bases aligning to TRBD2. Germline-derived CDR1 and CDR2 are SGHRS and YFSETQ. V trimming: 4 bases; J trimming: 0 bases; junction bases outside the gene matches: 11. The CDR3 extends over 18 amino acids. CDR3 coding DNA: TGCGCCAGCAGCGTCCGCGGGGGGGGCTATAGCTCCTACAATGAGCAGTTCTTC. Translated, it gives CASSVRGGGYSSYNEQFF.

This chain's CDR3 is CASSPRQGAFYEQYF. CDR3 coding DNA: TGTGCCAGTAGTCCCCGACAGGGGGCCTTCTACGAGCAGTACTTC. The rearrangement joins TRBV19 to TRBJ2-7; 10 bases align to TRBD1. Germline-derived CDR1 and CDR2 are LNHDA and SQIVND (reference sequence). Losses at the gene ends were 5 bases for V and 3 bases for J; bases not matched to a gene: 7. The CDR3 is made up of 15 amino acids.

This chain uses TRBV9 with TRBJ2-7; 8 bases fit TRBD1. J was trimmed by 4 bases and V by 3 bases; bases with no gene match: 9. This CDR3 has 15 residues. CDR1 and CDR2 from the germline V gene are SGDLS and YYNGEE. This CDR3 reads CASSAGQEVVYEQYF. For the CDR3, the DNA is TGTGCCAGCAGCGCGGGACAGGAAGTAGTTTACGAGCAGTACTTC.

The V and J genes are TRBV21-1 and TRBJ2-5; the table assigns TRBD1, which was not confirmed against the DNA. TRBV21-1 constitutes a pseudogene. The length of the CDR3 is 16 residues. The CDR3 DNA sequence: TGTGCCAGCAGCAAAGTACGGGAACAGGGTAAAGAGACCCAGTACTTC. Translated: CASSKVREQGKETQYF.

The rearrangement links TRBV4-2 to TRBJ2-7; 15 positions match TRBD2. V gave up 4 bases and J gave up 0 bases; unmatched junction bases: 7. The germline V gene encodes CDR1 LGHNA and CDR2 YNFKEQ. The CDR3 sequence is 18 residues long. In nucleotides, the CDR3 is TGTGCCAGCAGCCTTTCCGGGACTAGCGGGGGGAGCTCCTACGAGCAGTACTTC. Translating gives CASSLSGTSGGSSYEQYF.

The rearrangement uses TRBV7-9 and TRBJ1-2, with TRBD1 matching 9 bases. Germline loops: CDR1 SEHNR, CDR2 FQNEAQ (reference sequence). The ends lost 6 bases at V and 5 bases at J; junction bases unmatched: 4. There are 13 residues in the CDR3. The CDR3 loop reads CASRPGTGYGYTF. In DNA form, the CDR3 reads TGTGCCAGCAGGCCCGGGACAGGGTATGGCTACACCTTC.

The genes are TRBV9 and TRBJ2-7, with 11 bases aligning to TRBD2. The CDR3 has 16 amino acids. V shed 3 bases, J shed 6 bases, and the junction held 11 bases outside the gene matches. Germline-derived CDR1 and CDR2 are SGDLS and YYNGEE. DNA of the CDR3: TGTGCCAGCAGCGAAGTAGCGGGAGGGTACTCAGCCGAGCAGTACTTC. Its protein is CASSEVAGGYSAEQYF.

This clone was recorded once. V gene TRBV7-2 combines with J gene TRBJ1-5; D is unclear. Germline V gene sequence: CDR1 SGHTA, CDR2 FQGNSA. Trimming shortened V by 2 bases and J by 1 base, and 9 bases separated the two germline ends. The length of the CDR3 is 15 residues. The CDR3 here is CASSLTGGSNQPQHF. Here the CDR3 DNA reads TGTGCCAGCAGCTTAACGGGTGGGAGCAATCAGCCCCAGCATTTT.

The rearrangement links TRBV13 to TRBJ2-7; TRBD1 agrees at 7 bases. The J segment lost 6 bases and the V segment lost 4 bases, leaving 9 bases of the junction unmatched. CDR3 length: 14 residues. Per germline, CDR1 PRHDT and CDR2 FYEKMQ (reference sequence). CDR3 sequence (DNA): TGTGCCAGCAGCTCACAGGGGTTGGCTGCCGAGCAGTACTTC. This encodes CASSSQGLAAEQYF.

The gene calls are TRBV7-6 and TRBJ2-1, with 13 bases matching TRBD2. The CDR3 extends over 20 amino acids. Germline-derived CDR1 and CDR2 are SGHVS and FNYEAQ. V gave up 5 bases and J gave up 0 bases; unmatched junction bases: 13. The CDR3 spells CASSPRLAGGLSSSYNEQFF. The CDR3, as DNA: TGTGCCAGCAGCCCTCGACTAGCGGGGGGACTTTCTAGCTCCTACAATGAGCAGTTCTTC.

The chain combines TRBV10-2 with TRBJ2-7; 8 nucleotides match TRBD1. CDR3 length: 15 amino acids. From germline, CDR1 is WSHSY and CDR2 SAAADI. Trimming cost V 6 bases and J 9 bases; bases outside gene matches: 16. The CDR3 region is CASRNPSGQAGGQYF. CDR3 coding DNA: TGCGCCAGCAGAAACCCCTCGGGACAGGCTGGAGGGCAGTACTTC.

The genes are TRBV11-3 and TRBJ2-3; TRBD2 matches 11 bases. CDR1 is SGHNT, CDR2 YENEEA, per germline. The ends lost 5 bases at V and 4 bases at J; junction bases unmatched: 2. This CDR3 spans 14 amino acids. CDR3 amino acids: CASSPGLAADTQYF. CDR3 DNA sequence: TGTGCCAGCAGCCCGGGACTAGCGGCAGATACGCAGTATTTT.

The CDR3 protein is CASSFGVGELFF. CDR3 nucleotide sequence: TGTGCCAGCAGCTTTGGAGTTGGGGAGCTGTTTTTT. The V gene is TRBV11-2, the J gene TRBJ2-2; unclear D gene. The V and J ends lost 3 bases and 8 bases respectively, with 7 bases between them. CDR1 is SGHAT and CDR2 is FQNNGV in the germline V gene. The CDR3 extends over 12 amino acids.

The chain employs TRBV2 and TRBJ2-1, with a tentative D call TRBD2 (5 bases). Between the trimmed V and J ends, which lost 3 bases and 4 bases, there was a span of 10 bases. CDR1 SNHLY and CDR2 FYNNEI come from the germline V gene. CDR3 length equals 14 residues. CDR3 region: CASSDSSAYNEQFF. For the CDR3, the DNA is TGTGCCAGCAGTGACAGTAGCGCTTACAATGAGCAGTTCTTC.

The chain uses TRBV12-1 and TRBJ2-1; the table gives TRBD2 as D, unverified against the DNA. TRBV12-1 has pseudogene status. This CDR3 has 14 amino acids. CDR3 DNA: TGTGCCAGCAGCTGGCTAGCGCATGACAATGAGCAGTTCTTC. It codes for CASSWLAHDNEQFF.

The CDR3 DNA follows: TGTGCCAGCAGCTCATCTAGGACAGATACGCAGTATTTT. Translation: CASSSSRTDTQYF. This rearrangement joins TRBV7-2 to TRBJ2-3; no firm D call. The CDR3 sequence is 13 residues long. V was pared by 4 bases and J by 3 bases, with 8 bases between. Germline V lookup: CDR1 SGHTA, CDR2 FQGNSA. The whole variable domain, filled in from reference TRBV7-2 and TRBJ2-3, reads GAGVSQSPSNKVTEKGKDVELRCDPISGHTALYWYRQSLGQGLEFLIYFQGNSAPDKSGLPSDRFSAERTGGSVSTLTIQRTQQEDSAVYLCASSSSRTDTQYFGPGTRLTVL.